This TCR beta chain was documented in a study of blood T cells in healthy people across ages. Study-wide background: Every two T cells gave about one barcoded beta molecule via template switching. General study points: PBMCs were not sorted, which prevented a conclusive comparison of naive versus antigen-experienced cells.

Trimming removed 4 bases from V and 2 bases from J; junction bases left unmatched: 11. This CDR3 spans 16 amino acids. Germline V gene lookup returns CDR1 DFQATT and CDR2 SNEGSKA (reference sequence). Remarks on this clonotype: What it binds is unknown.

Using a J-beta primer mix together with a sample-barcoded 5' primer, a second PCR was run for roughly 6 to 12 cycles. The authors tagged each cDNA molecule using a template-switch adaptor with 12 random nucleotides. One entry per CDR3 protein, called by TCRdb with MiXCR from the 5' RACE reads. The sample lists 540,000 or so distinct CDR3 sequences, around half occurring once. Each donor was a healthy Caucasian individual from Russia, aged roughly 6 to 95. V is TRBV20-1 and J is TRBJ2-1; 7 positions agree with TRBD2. Sequencing was done on a sample of blood. The receptor was derived from a man older than 75 in good health. The CDR3 loop is CSAMGTTTPTYNEQFF. In nucleotides, the CDR3 is TGCAGTGCTATGGGGACTACCACGCCCACCTACAATGAGCAGTTCTTC.